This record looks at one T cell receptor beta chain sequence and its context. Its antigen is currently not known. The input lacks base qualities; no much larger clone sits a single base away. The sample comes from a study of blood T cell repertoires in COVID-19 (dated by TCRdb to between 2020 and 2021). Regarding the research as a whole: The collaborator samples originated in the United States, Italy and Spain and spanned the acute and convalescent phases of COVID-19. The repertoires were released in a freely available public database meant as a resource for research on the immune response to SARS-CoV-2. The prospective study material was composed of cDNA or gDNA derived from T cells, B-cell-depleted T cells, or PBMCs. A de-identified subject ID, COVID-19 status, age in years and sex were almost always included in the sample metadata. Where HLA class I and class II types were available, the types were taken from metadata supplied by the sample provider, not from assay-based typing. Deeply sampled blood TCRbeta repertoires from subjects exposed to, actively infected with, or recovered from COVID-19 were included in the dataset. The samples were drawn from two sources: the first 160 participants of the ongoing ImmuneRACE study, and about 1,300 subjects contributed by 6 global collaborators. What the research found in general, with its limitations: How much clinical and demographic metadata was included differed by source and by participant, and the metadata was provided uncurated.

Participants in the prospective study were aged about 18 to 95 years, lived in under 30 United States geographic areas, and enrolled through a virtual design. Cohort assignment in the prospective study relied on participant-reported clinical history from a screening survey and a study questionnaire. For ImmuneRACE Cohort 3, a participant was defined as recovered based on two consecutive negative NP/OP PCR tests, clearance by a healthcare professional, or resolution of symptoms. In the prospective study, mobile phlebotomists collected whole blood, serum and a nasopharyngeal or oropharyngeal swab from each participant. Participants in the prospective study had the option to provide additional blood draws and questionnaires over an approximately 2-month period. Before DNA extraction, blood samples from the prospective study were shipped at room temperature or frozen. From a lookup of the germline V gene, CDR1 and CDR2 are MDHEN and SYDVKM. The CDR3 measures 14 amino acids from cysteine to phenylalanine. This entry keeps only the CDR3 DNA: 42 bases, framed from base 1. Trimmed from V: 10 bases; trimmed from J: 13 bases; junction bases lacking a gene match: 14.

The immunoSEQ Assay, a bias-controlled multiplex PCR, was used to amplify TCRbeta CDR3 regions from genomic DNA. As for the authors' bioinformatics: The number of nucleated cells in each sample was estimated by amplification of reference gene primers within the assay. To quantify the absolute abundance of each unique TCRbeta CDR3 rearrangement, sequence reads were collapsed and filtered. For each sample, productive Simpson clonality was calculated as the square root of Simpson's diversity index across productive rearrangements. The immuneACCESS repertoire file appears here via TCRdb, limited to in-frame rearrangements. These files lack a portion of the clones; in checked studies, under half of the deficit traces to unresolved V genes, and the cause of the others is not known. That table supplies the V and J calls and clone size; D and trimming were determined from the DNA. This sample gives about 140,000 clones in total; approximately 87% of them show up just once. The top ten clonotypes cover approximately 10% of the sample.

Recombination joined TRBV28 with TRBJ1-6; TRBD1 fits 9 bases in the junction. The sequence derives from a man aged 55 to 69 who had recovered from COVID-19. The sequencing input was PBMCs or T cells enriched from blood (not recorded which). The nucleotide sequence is TGTGCCATCAGAACCGGGACAGGGATGGGTCCCCTCCACTTT. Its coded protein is CAIRTGTGMGPLHF. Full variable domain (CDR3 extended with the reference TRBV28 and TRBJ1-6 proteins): DVKVTQSSRYLVKRTGEKVFLECVQDMDHENMFWYRQDPGLGLRLIYFSYDVKMKEKGDIPEGYSVSREKKERFSLILESASTNQTSMYLCAIRTGTGMGPLHFGNGTRLTVT.